This is a list of T cell receptor beta chains from one sample in a study of CXCR3-negative and CXCR3-positive naive CD8 T cells. TCRdb reworked the 5' RACE reads into one entry per CDR3 protein, no DNA. The sample table includes around 150,000 distinct CDR3 sequences. Sequencing was performed on naive CXCR3+ CD8+ T cells from blood. The receptors were sampled from a human donor in good health. Some clones in this sample may be carry-over from other donors' samples. Both conserved end residues are part of each CDR3. Fields, in order: V gene, J gene, CDR3 protein.

TRBV28	TRBJ2-7	CASRFGWEGLYEQYF
TRBV27	TRBJ2-1	CASSLYREPYNEQFF
TRBV15	TRBJ2-2	CATSSYRGTGELFF
TRBV7-7	TRBJ1-1	CASSSLILRTTEAFF
TRBV20-1	TRBJ2-5	CSARGGSGDEETQYF
TRBV23-1	TRBJ2-4	CASSQGGIAKNIQYF
TRBV4-1	TRBJ2-7	CASSQDRAGGSYEQYF
TRBV27	TRBJ2-4	CASSLFPGGSSNIQYF
TRBV5-1	TRBJ1-1	CASSGGQATEAFF
TRBV5-6	TRBJ2-5	CASSPGTGGFQETQYF
TRBV4-3	TRBJ1-4	CASSQDMGKLFF
TRBV7-9	TRBJ2-5	CASSITSGGVQETQYF
TRBV2	TRBJ2-6	CASSDTASGANVLTF
TRBV7-2	TRBJ2-7	CASSFGGPSYEQYF
TRBV18	TRBJ2-7	CASSPGTSDYEQYF
TRBV27	TRBJ2-7	CASRLTGEVTEQYF
TRBV10-3	TRBJ2-2	CAISDPRDRDTGELFF
TRBV29-1	TRBJ1-1	CSVIHRDIDTEAFF
TRBV23-1	TRBJ2-7	CASLAGTYDYEQYF
TRBV14	TRBJ2-6	CASSQDRPGTVGLSGANVLTF
TRBV7-9	TRBJ1-2	CASSLGGRERHGYTF
TRBV12-3/TRBV12-4	TRBJ2-1	CASSLYSRNEQFF